The clone carrying this T cell receptor (beta chain) appeared once. These data originate in a study of blood T cell repertoires in COVID-19. Trimming shortened V by 2 bases and J by 8 bases, and 12 bases separated the two germline ends. The CDR3 covers 12 residues. Germline V gives CDR1 GTSNPN, CDR2 SVGIG (reference sequence). The repertoire was sequenced with immunoSEQ multiplex PCR; TCRdb's copy has only in-frame clones and lacks some. The table lists approximately 170,000 clones, around 83% of them singletons. The gene calls are TRBV30 and TRBJ1-2; D is unresolved. The receptor was derived from a woman older than 75 in a cohort sampled during active or convalescent COVID-19. Sequenced input: peripheral blood. CDR3 protein: CAWSRQVLGYTF. The CDR3 region has the DNA TGTGCCTGGAGTAGACAAGTCTTAGGCTACACCTTC.